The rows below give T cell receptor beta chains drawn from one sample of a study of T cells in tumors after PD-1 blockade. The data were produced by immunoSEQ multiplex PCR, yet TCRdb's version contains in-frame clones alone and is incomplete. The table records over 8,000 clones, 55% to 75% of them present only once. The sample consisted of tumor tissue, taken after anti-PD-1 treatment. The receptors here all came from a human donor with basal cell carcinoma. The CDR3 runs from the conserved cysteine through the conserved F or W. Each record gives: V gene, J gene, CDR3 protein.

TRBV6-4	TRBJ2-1	CASSYSGSGHNEQFF
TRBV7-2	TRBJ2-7	CASTASRAQDEQYF
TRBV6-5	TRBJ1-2	CASFFNYGYTF
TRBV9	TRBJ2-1	CASSVVSSSYNEQFF
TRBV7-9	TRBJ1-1	CASPLGSEAFF
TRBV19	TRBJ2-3	CASSLTSGVGDTQYF
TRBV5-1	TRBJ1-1	CASSQTGGIYTEAFF
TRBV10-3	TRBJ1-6	CAISASQGEAPLHF
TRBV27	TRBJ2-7	CASIPGQGTSEQYF
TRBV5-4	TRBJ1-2	CASSLGADGYTF
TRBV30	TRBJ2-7	CAWRLPMVNEQYF
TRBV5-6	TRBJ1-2	CASNLLDGRIYGYTF
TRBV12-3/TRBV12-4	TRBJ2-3	CASSLTDTQYF
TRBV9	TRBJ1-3	CASSVSVGETGNTIYF
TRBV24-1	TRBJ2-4	CATSGTSKNIQYF
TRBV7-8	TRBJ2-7	CASSGPGLAGDYEQYF
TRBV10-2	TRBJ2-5	CATGAREETQYF
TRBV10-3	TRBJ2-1	CAISARGPIYNEQFF
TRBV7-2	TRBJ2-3	CASSPATNSDTQYF
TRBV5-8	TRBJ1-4	CASSLTGVDNEKLFF
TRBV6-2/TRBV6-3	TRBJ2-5	CASSLLGQGQEAQYF
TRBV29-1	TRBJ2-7	CSVQGTYEQYF
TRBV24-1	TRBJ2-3	CATSDYSTPDTQYF
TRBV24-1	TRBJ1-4	CATSGGYEGEKLFF
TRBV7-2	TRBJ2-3	CASSLFRDTQYF
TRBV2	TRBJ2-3	CASSEVGTQYF
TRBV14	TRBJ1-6	CASSQDGWAVDNSPLHF
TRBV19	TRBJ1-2	CASSVLTRENYGYTF
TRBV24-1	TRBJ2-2	CATRAGGPPGELFF
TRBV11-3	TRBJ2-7	CASSLETSGIHVYYEQYF
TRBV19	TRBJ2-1	CASSFGTSGANEQFF
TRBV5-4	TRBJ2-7	CASSFRTSGTASSYEQYF
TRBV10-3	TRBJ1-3	CAISETQKVPTIYF
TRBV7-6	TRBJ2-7	CASSLGSPGLNYEQYF
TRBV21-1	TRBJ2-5	CASRPRLATLFSETQYF
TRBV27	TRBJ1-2	CASSLSSGGRYGYTF
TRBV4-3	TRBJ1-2	CASSQDGDRARGYTF
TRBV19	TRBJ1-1	CASSIWQKAFF
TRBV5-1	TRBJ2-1	CASSLLGEQFF
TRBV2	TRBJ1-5	CASSGGYNQPQHF
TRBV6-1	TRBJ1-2	CASSEGGANYGYTF
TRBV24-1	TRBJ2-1	CATSDFSYNEQFF
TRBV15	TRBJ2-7	CATSRDFRTSYEQYF
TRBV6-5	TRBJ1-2	CASSSRAHYGYTF
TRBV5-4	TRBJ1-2	CASSADRLPGGGYTF
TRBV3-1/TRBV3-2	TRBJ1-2	CASSLQENYGYTF
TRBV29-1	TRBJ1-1	CSVEDLGGLVGWTEAFF
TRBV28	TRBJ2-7	CASSSRGTRGEQYF
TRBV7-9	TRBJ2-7	CASSPRTGGAGLNYEQYF